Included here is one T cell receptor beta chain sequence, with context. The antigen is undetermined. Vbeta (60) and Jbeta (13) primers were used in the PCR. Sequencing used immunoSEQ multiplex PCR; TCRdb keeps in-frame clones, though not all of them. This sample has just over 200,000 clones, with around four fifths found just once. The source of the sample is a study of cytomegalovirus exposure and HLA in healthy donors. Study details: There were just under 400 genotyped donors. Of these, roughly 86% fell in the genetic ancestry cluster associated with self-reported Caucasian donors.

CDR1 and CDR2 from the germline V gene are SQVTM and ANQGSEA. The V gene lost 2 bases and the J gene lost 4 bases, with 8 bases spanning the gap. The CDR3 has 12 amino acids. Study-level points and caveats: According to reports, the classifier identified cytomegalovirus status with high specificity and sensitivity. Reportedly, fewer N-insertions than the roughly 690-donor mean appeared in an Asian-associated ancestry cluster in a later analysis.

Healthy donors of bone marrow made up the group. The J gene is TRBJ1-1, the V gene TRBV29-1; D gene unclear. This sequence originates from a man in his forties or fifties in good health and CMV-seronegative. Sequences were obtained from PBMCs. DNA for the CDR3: TGCAGCGTTGAAAGCGGCGTCACTGAAGCTTTCTTT. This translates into CSVESGVTEAFF. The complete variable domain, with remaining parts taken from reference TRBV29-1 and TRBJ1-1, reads SAVISQKPSRDICQRGTSLTIQCQVDSQVTMMFWYRQQPGQSLTLIATANQGSEATYESGFVIDKFPISRPNLTFSTLTVSNMSPEDSSIYLCSVESGVTEAFFGQGTRLTVV.